This TCR beta chain was captured in a study of CD8+ T cells in alopecia areata. Study-wide results and limits: Many expanded lesional clones remained in scalp and blood on tofacitinib.

Germline CDR1 reads SEHNR; CDR2 reads FQNEAQ (reference sequence). V lost 5 bases to trimming and J lost 10 bases, with 9 bases between them. The CDR3 runs to 12 residues. RNA, once extracted, was reverse transcribed into cDNA for use as the sequencing template. Profiled with immunoSEQ multiplex PCR; TCRdb holds only in-frame clones, not every one. The table includes over 150,000 clones, about 53% detected once. Treatment meaning: oral pan-JAK inhibitor, 5-10 mg twice daily. Sorted out of PBMCs were CD4+ T cells and CD8+ T cells. Details on this clone: The antigen is undetermined.

The starting material was CD8+ T cells sorted from blood, obtained at week 24, from a patient treated with tofacitinib. This sequence originates from a human donor with alopecia areata. The chain uses TRBV7-9 and TRBJ1-6; the D is unclear. CDR3 sequence reads: CASSPLGSPLHF. CDR3 in DNA: TGTGCCAGCAGCCCATTGGGCTCACCCCTCCACTTT.